This TCR beta chain came from a study of cytomegalovirus exposure and HLA in healthy donors. Looking at the study overall: An early release of data contained 70 million to 95 million unique TCRs, which came from HLA-typed donors.

CDR3 length: 16 residues. Overall study findings and caveats: Specific recognition of CMV antigens was confirmed in vitro for three chains (all CMV-associated).

Primers included in the PCR were 60 Vbeta and 13 Jbeta primers. Data came from immunoSEQ multiplex PCR; TCRdb stores just in-frame clones and leaves some out. The table has 100,000 to 150,000 clones, 70% to 85% seen once. As regards this clone: Its cognate antigen is unknown.

The sequencing sample was made of PBMCs. The source is a man aged 50-59 years in good health and CMV-seronegative. The chain carries TRBV21-1 and TRBJ1-4; TRBD1 is taken as the D call from the table, unchecked against the DNA. TRBV21-1 is annotated as a pseudogene. The CDR3 reads CASSDPHRRSCEKLFF. The DNA of the CDR3 is TGTGCCAGCAGCGACCCCCACAGGCGGTCCTGCGAAAAACTGTTTTTT.